This entry lists 17 T cell receptor beta chains sequenced from one sample in a study of tumor-infiltrating lymphocytes in primary liver carcinoma (dated by TCRdb to the late 2010s). Sequencing used an Illumina HiSeq 2500. TCRbeta-specific cDNA was reverse-transcribed from 500 ng total RNA using a constant-region primer and ProtoScript II reverse transcriptase. The TCRbeta libraries were prepared through three rounds of nested multiplex PCR following a slightly modified ARM-PCR procedure. Each of the first two PCR rounds ran for roughly 11 cycles and used multiplex TRBV1-TRBV30 forward primers together with a Cbeta reverse primer. TCRdb handled the public reads itself, with Q25 trimming in fastp and clone calling in MiXCR, and kept productive beta chains. Each CDR3 protein gets just one entry, which takes the most common genes and DNA from the rows behind it. The sample has about 100,000 distinct CDR3 sequences on record, around 73% of them singletons. Of the sample, around 12% is held by the ten largest clones.

Without any cell sorting, total RNA and DNA were extracted together from around 20-30 mg of bulk tissue using the AllPrep DNA/RNA mini kit. Sequencing input: liver tumor tissue from sampling region 2. Read against the paper, the sample's cell subset or site label means: tumor region T2, inferior pole. The source of these receptors is a woman aged 55-70 years with primary liver carcinoma and hepatitis B virus infection.

The sample holds one count of this clonotype. One end of the junction does not line up with germline, which may come from a read error. The chain links TRBV11-2 to TRBJ2-7, with 8 bases aligning to TRBD2. This CDR3 is built from 16 residues. Germline V lookup: CDR1 SGHAT, CDR2 FQNNGV. The CDR3 region is CDSSYGGRTSGSERYF. Written as DNA, the CDR3 is TGTGACAGCAGCTACGGCGGGAGGACCTCGGGAAGCGAGCGATACTTC.

This chain links TRBV7-8 with TRBJ2-3; 15 positions agree with TRBD2. Trimming cost V 5 bases and J 0 bases; bases outside gene matches: 21. The CDR3 sequence is 23 residues long. Germline V gene lookup returns CDR1 SGHVS and CDR2 FQNEAQ. The CDR3 DNA follows: TGTGCCAGCAGCCGCGGGACTAGCGGGAGGTGGGCGCGGATTACCGTTAGCACAGATACGCAGTATTTT. Its protein is CASSRGTSGRWARITVSTDTQYF.

The genes are TRBV29-1 and TRBJ2-5; D assignment may be TRBD1 or TRBD2 (5 bases each). Trimming left V 4 bases short and J 0 bases short, with 18 bases between. CDR3 size: 16 residues. The germline V gene encodes CDR1 SQVTM and CDR2 ANQGSEA. The DNA of the CDR3 is TGCAGCGTTGGTCCCCGGGACCGAAGGCACCAAGAGACCCAGTACTTC. Translated: CSVGPRDRRHQETQYF.

V and J are TRBV14 and TRBJ1-1; D is unclear. The CDR3 loop spans 13 amino acids. Germline loops: CDR1 SGHDN, CDR2 FVKESK. V was pared by 4 bases and J by 4 bases, with 10 bases between. CDR3 in DNA: TGTGCCAGCAGCCTAGGTGTGGGCACTGAAGCTTTCTTT. Protein: CASSLGVGTEAFF.

In regard to this clonotype: Since the CDR3 does not end with the conserved phenylalanine or tryptophan, this likely comes from a read error. V is TRBV11-2 and J is TRBJ2-1; 7 bases agree with TRBD2. V was pared by 7 bases and J by 10 bases, with 10 bases of the junction left unmatched. The germline CDR1 and CDR2 sequences are SGHAT and FQNNGV. The CDR3 length is 13 residues. CDR3 in amino acids: CASIWTSGAEQFL. CDR3 DNA: TGTGCCAGCATCTGGACCAGCGGGGCAGAGCAGTTCCTC.

This clonotype has just one count. A much bigger clone sits one base away, suggesting this may be a read error. The rearrangement uses TRBV5-1 and TRBJ2-7; TRBD1 or TRBD2 may be the D gene (6 bases each). The CDR3 is made up of 15 amino acids. The germline gives CDR1 SGHRS, CDR2 YFSETQ. The CDR3 reads CASSLEGGPGYDQYF. CDR3 DNA: TGCGCCAGCAGCTTGGAGGGGGGCCCAGGGTACGACCAGTACTTC.

Regarding this clonotype: Just one base apart from a much larger clone, this may be a read error. The rearrangement uses TRBV5-1 and TRBJ2-2; no clear D. The CDR3 sequence is 14 residues long. CDR1 SGHRS and CDR2 YFSETQ come from the germline V gene. The CDR3 sequence: CPSKGSLGPGELFF. DNA for the CDR3: TGCCCCAGCAAAGGTTCGCTAGGGCCCGGGGAGCTGTTTTTT.

V and J are TRBV11-2 and TRBJ2-2; 7 bases align to TRBD1. The CDR3 has 15 residues. V was pared by 7 bases and J by 8 bases, with 13 bases of the junction left unmatched. Germline lookup yields CDR1 SGHAT and CDR2 FQNNGV. CDR3 coding DNA: TGTGCCAGCAACTTGGCCTGGACAGGCACAGGGGAGCTGTTTTTT. This translates into CASNLAWTGTGELFF.

Remarks on this clonotype: Without the conserved terminal phenylalanine or tryptophan, this CDR3 likely stems from a read error. The rearrangement joins TRBV11-2 to TRBJ2-7; D remains ambiguous. The germline V gene has CDR1 SGHAT and CDR2 FQNNGV. V was shortened by 7 bases and J by 4 bases, with 14 bases between the two germline ends. CDR3 length: 13 amino acids. CDR3 sequence reads: CASNRARAYEQYL. Here the CDR3 DNA reads TGTGCCAGCAACAGAGCCCGAGCATACGAGCAGTACCTC.

This clonotype has ten or more counts. The chain has TRBV6-2 or TRBV6-3 and TRBJ2-5; TRBD1 agrees at 7 bases. Germline V lookup: CDR1 MNHEY, CDR2 SVGEGT. The CDR3 is made up of 12 amino acids. V was clipped by 10 bases and J by 6 bases; unmatched bases: 8. The CDR3 spells CATRQGVKTQYF. In DNA, the CDR3 is TGTGCCACCAGACAGGGTGTAAAGACCCAGTACTTC.

This clonotype appeared a single time. This rearrangement joins TRBV5-1 to TRBJ1-4; D gene unclear. This CDR3 has 15 amino acids. V lost 2 bases, J lost 5 bases, and 13 bases lay in between. Germline V CDR1 and CDR2: SGHRS, YFSETQ. CDR3 sequence reads: CASSFSAPDNEKLFF. The CDR3 DNA reads TGCGCCAGCAGCTTTTCGGCACCGGACAATGAAAAACTGTTTTTT.

The rearrangement links TRBV29-1 to TRBJ2-5; D gene uncertain. Germline V gene lookup returns CDR1 SQVTM and CDR2 ANQGSEA. Deletions cut 8 bases from V and 7 bases from J, with 23 bases between. This CDR3 contains 14 residues. CDR3 sequence (DNA): TGCAGCTCTGGCTCATTCGACGGGTCGGGGACCCAGTACTTC. This gives the protein CSSGSFDGSGTQYF.

Comments on this clonotype: A single base separates this from a much larger clone, so it may be a read error. The V call is TRBV5-1, the J call TRBJ2-1; 7 bases are a match to TRBD2. This CDR3 spans 12 amino acids. The V gene end was trimmed by 2 bases and the J gene end by 11 bases; junction bases not matched to a gene: 4. CDR1 and CDR2 from the germline V gene are SGHRS and YFSETQ. The CDR3 DNA sequence: TGCGCCAGCAGCTTTGGCGGGAGTCAGCAGTTCTTC. Residues: CASSFGGSQQFF.

Notes on this clonotype: No conserved phenylalanine or tryptophan is present at the end of the CDR3, so a read error is the likely explanation. The chain combines TRBV12-3 or TRBV12-4 with TRBJ2-1; 7 positions match TRBD2. V was pared by 7 bases and J by 3 bases, with 9 bases of the junction left unmatched. The CDR3 consists of 15 residues. In nucleotides, the CDR3 is TGTGCCAGCATCCGAGCCCGGGGGGACTACAATGAGCAGTTCTTA. Amino acid sequence: CASIRARGDYNEQFL.

The chain is built from TRBV29-1 and TRBJ2-5, with TRBD1 matching over 11 bases. The CDR3 is made up of 15 amino acids. CDR1 and CDR2 (germline): SQVTM, ANQGSEA. The J segment lost 4 bases and the V segment lost 6 bases, leaving 10 bases of the junction unmatched. This CDR3 reads CSVRSGTGGLETQYF. In nucleotides, the CDR3 is TGCAGCGTCAGGTCCGGGACAGGGGGTCTAGAGACCCAGTACTTC.

This clonotype was found a few times. This could be a read error, since a much larger clone is one nucleotide away. V usage is TRBV28 and J usage is TRBJ2-6, with a weak D call TRBD1 (6 bases). CDR3 length: 18 residues. Germline CDR1 reads MDHEN; CDR2 reads SYDVKM. The CDR3 nucleotides read TGTGCCAGCAGTTCGAATCCAGGGGACGCCTCTGAGGCCAACGTCCTGACTTTC. Its protein is CASSSNPGDASEANVLTF.

In the case of this clonotype: A much larger clone differs from this one at a single base, so this may be a read error. The chain carries TRBV7-8 and TRBJ2-4; D unclear. Germline loops: CDR1 SGHVS, CDR2 FQNEAQ. The CDR3 is made up of 14 amino acids. CDR3 coding DNA: TGTGTCTGCAGCTTAGAGAGGGCCAAAAACATTCAGTACTTC. Encoded protein: CVCSLERAKNIQYF.